This T cell receptor (beta chain) was found in a study of molecular identifiers for immune sequencing clone quantification. At least ten counts were recorded for this clonotype. Antigen: not known. TCRdb reanalysed the PCR reads using MiXCR and keeps one entry per CDR3 protein. The sample has about 510,000 distinct CDR3 sequences; roughly a fifth are singletons. This CDR3 contains 15 residues. J gave up 5 bases and V 6 bases, and 9 bases lay outside the gene matches. Germline loops: CDR1 LNHDA, CDR2 SQIVND (reference sequence). Study results and limitations: Effector cells had over 98% of their molecules in clones above 20 RNA copies, while naive cells had under 1%.

The clonotype was recovered from a human donor in good health. Some libraries in this study had Jurkat cell RNA spiked in. The sample comprised naive CD8+ T cells from blood, with Jurkat cell RNA spiked in. Indicated subset: FACS-sorted CD8+CD4-CCR7+CD45RA+ naive T cells. The chain recombines TRBV19 with TRBJ2-2; 7 bases align to TRBD2. In DNA form, the CDR3 reads TGTGCCAGTAGCGCGACGGGAGGATTAACCGGGGAGCTGTTTTTT. Translating it yields CASSATGGLTGELFF.